These 2 T cell receptor beta chains were sequenced from one sample in a study of PD-L1 blockade in urothelial cancer. Using immunoSEQ multiplex PCR, the repertoire was profiled, and TCRdb retains in-frame clones only, with some absent. The sample comprises about 73,000 clones, 70% to 90% of which are singletons, and 3.4% rests with the top ten. The sample was PBMCs, taken around atezolizumab (anti-PD-L1) treatment. The receptors were gathered from a man aged 55-75 years with urothelial cancer.

This clone was seen a single time. This rearrangement joins TRBV4-2 to TRBJ1-4; D ambiguous. This CDR3 has 16 amino acids. The V gene's germline CDR1 is LGHNA and CDR2 YNFKEQ. V gave up 1 base and J gave up 8 bases, with 17 bases separating them. CDR3 in amino acids: CASSQASATIREKLFF. As DNA, the CDR3 is TGTGCCAGCAGCCAAGCTAGTGCGACGATCAGAGAAAAACTGTTTTTT.

The V gene is TRBV29-1, the J gene TRBJ1-5; 7 nucleotides align to TRBD1. Trimming removed 6 bases from V and 3 bases from J; junction bases left unmatched: 8. The CDR3 consists of 14 residues. In germline, CDR1 is SQVTM, CDR2 ANQGSEA. Written as DNA, the CDR3 is TGCAGCGTCAGGGGGTCGGGATTCAATCAGCCCCAGCATTTT. Translation gives CSVRGSGFNQPQHF.